The T cell receptor beta chain under discussion was sequenced for a study of cytomegalovirus exposure and HLA in healthy donors. This clone appeared once. Its specificity is unknown. Findings of the study overall: A further, later analysis showed that HLA-associated TCR beta chains (compared with equally common others) were more clonally expanded.

The primer mix had 60 Vbeta and 13 Jbeta primers. Per the authors' pipeline: Unique TCR beta chains totaled roughly 81 million in a later count, with roughly 12 million of them shared. Clones were sequenced by immunoSEQ multiplex PCR, and TCRdb holds only the in-frame ones, with some missing. The V and J calls and clone size were taken over from that table, and D and trimming were inferred from the DNA. Of 89,000 or so clones listed, just under 75% are singletons. This TCR came from a man aged 55 to 69 in good health and CMV-seronegative. The sample consisted of PBMCs.

CDR3 coding DNA: TGTGCCAGCAGTCCACGGGGGGGACAGGGTGACAATCAGCCCCAGCATTTT. Protein: CASSPRGGQGDNQPQHF. V usage is TRBV27 and J usage is TRBJ1-5; 9 positions match TRBD1. V trimming: 5 bases; J trimming: 3 bases; junction bases outside the gene matches: 11. The length of the CDR3 is 17 residues. CDR1 and CDR2 (germline): MNHEY, SMNVEV (reference sequence).